These T cell receptor beta chains were read from a single sample in a study of identical twins. Each CDR3 protein gets one entry after TCRdb re-called the 5' RACE reads with MiXCR. The repertoire includes around 370,000 distinct CDR3 sequences, roughly 9% of them detected once, and more than 8% sits in the top ten. Sequencing was done on a sample of naive T cells sorted from blood. The receptor set was obtained from a woman in her forties or fifties in good health. CDR3s include the opening cysteine and the closing phenylalanine or tryptophan. The D gene is left open where the match is weak. For some rows the clone size is stated as once, few or many, or as a class when expanded; others skip it.

d_call: -; j_call: TRBJ1-2; clone_size: -; v_call: TRBV12-3/TRBV12-4; cdr3_nt: TGTGCCAGCAGTTTAGGGAGTTCTGGGGGCTACACCTTC; cdr3_aa: CASSLGSSGGYTF
d_call: TRBD2; j_call: TRBJ2-1; clone_size: many; v_call: TRBV29-1; cdr3_nt: TGCAGCGTTCAGGAAGCGGGGCTTGGTGAGCAGTTCTTC; cdr3_aa: CSVQEAGLGEQFF
d_call: TRBD2; j_call: TRBJ2-7; clone_size: -; v_call: TRBV9; cdr3_nt: TGTGCCAGCAGCGCCGGGGGTAGCGGGAGTTTCGAGCAGTACTTC; cdr3_aa: CASSAGGSGSFEQYF
d_call: TRBD1; j_call: TRBJ1-1; clone_size: few; v_call: TRBV6-5; cdr3_nt: TGTGCCAGCAGCCTCGGACAGGGTGGGTTCACTGAAGCTTTCTTT; cdr3_aa: CASSLGQGGFTEAFF
d_call: TRBD1; j_call: TRBJ1-2; clone_size: many; v_call: TRBV7-2; cdr3_nt: TGTGCCAGCAGCTCAATAAGGACAGGCTATGGCTACACCTTC; cdr3_aa: CASSSIRTGYGYTF
d_call: -; j_call: TRBJ1-2; clone_size: many; v_call: TRBV12-3/TRBV12-4; cdr3_nt: TGTGCCAGCAGCCGGAACACGAGAAACTATGGCTACACCTTC; cdr3_aa: CASSRNTRNYGYTF
d_call: -; j_call: TRBJ1-1; clone_size: -; v_call: TRBV6-5; cdr3_nt: TGTGCCAGCAGTTACGGGGTCCTCGGCGCTGAAGCTTTCTTT; cdr3_aa: CASSYGVLGAEAFF
d_call: -; j_call: TRBJ2-4; clone_size: -; v_call: TRBV28; cdr3_nt: TGTGCCAGCAGTTTAGGTCAGGGGACCAAAAACATTCAGTACTTC; cdr3_aa: CASSLGQGTKNIQYF
d_call: TRBD1; j_call: TRBJ2-3; clone_size: -; v_call: TRBV20-1; cdr3_nt: TGCAGTGCAAACTCCGGGACAGGGCATGAGGTCTTAGATACGCAGTATTTT; cdr3_aa: CSANSGTGHEVLDTQYF
d_call: TRBD2; j_call: TRBJ2-1; clone_size: few; v_call: TRBV12-3/TRBV12-4; cdr3_nt: TGTGCCAGCAGTTTCTTAGCGGGAGCTGGGAATGAGCAGTTCTTC; cdr3_aa: CASSFLAGAGNEQFF
d_call: -; j_call: TRBJ1-1; clone_size: few; v_call: TRBV6-5; cdr3_nt: TGTGCCAGCAGTTATGGCAGGGGTAACACTGAAGCTTTCTTT; cdr3_aa: CASSYGRGNTEAFF
d_call: -; j_call: TRBJ2-1; clone_size: -; v_call: TRBV27; cdr3_nt: TGTGCCAGCAGTTCTGCAGAGGTTGACTACAATGAGCAGTTCTTC; cdr3_aa: CASSSAEVDYNEQFF
d_call: -; j_call: TRBJ2-3; clone_size: -; v_call: TRBV24-1; cdr3_nt: TGTGCCACCAGTCCCTACGGGAGCGAGCAGTATTTT; cdr3_aa: CATSPYGSEQYF
d_call: TRBD1; j_call: TRBJ1-2; clone_size: few; v_call: TRBV4-1; cdr3_nt: TGCGCCAGCAGCCAAGATCTAATCGACAGGGGGAAGGAGAACTATGGCTACACCTTC; cdr3_aa: CASSQDLIDRGKENYGYTF
d_call: -; j_call: TRBJ1-1; clone_size: many; v_call: TRBV5-1; cdr3_nt: TGCGCCAGCAGCTTGATACCGGGACCCATCATGAACACTGAAGCTTTCTTT; cdr3_aa: CASSLIPGPIMNTEAFF
d_call: TRBD1; j_call: TRBJ2-7; clone_size: -; v_call: TRBV6-8; cdr3_nt: TGTGCCAGCAGAAGCCGGGACAGACTTCCCTACGAGCAGTACTTC; cdr3_aa: CASRSRDRLPYEQYF
d_call: TRBD2; j_call: TRBJ2-1; clone_size: few; v_call: TRBV4-2; cdr3_nt: TGTGCCAGCAGCCAAGCCGCGGGACTAGCGGGGTACAATGAGCAGTTCTTC; cdr3_aa: CASSQAAGLAGYNEQFF
d_call: -; j_call: TRBJ2-7; clone_size: -; v_call: TRBV9; cdr3_nt: TGTGCCAGCAGCGTAGAAGGGGGCGAGCAGTACTTC; cdr3_aa: CASSVEGGEQYF
d_call: -; j_call: TRBJ2-5; clone_size: -; v_call: TRBV25-1; cdr3_nt: TGTGCCACTGGGATGGGGGAGACCCAGTACTTC; cdr3_aa: CATGMGETQYF
d_call: -; j_call: TRBJ2-3; clone_size: many; v_call: TRBV4-1; cdr3_nt: TGCGCCAGCAGCCAACCTGGCGACGATACGCAGTATTTT; cdr3_aa: CASSQPGDDTQYF
d_call: TRBD2; j_call: TRBJ2-5; clone_size: many; v_call: TRBV7-2; cdr3_nt: TGTGCCAGCACCCTGCAAGTAGCGGGAGGGGTTTGGGAGACCCAGTACTTC; cdr3_aa: CASTLQVAGGVWETQYF
d_call: -; j_call: TRBJ2-1; clone_size: many; v_call: TRBV7-8; cdr3_nt: TGTGCCAGCAGCTCTCGGGGTGGCAATGGGAATGAGCAGTTCTTC; cdr3_aa: CASSSRGGNGNEQFF
d_call: -; j_call: TRBJ2-2; clone_size: few; v_call: TRBV30; cdr3_nt: TGTGCCCAACGTAGTGGGCCTAGTGTCACCGGGGAGCTGTTTTTT; cdr3_aa: CAQRSGPSVTGELFF
d_call: -; j_call: TRBJ2-1; clone_size: many; v_call: TRBV27; cdr3_nt: TGTGCCAGCAGTTTAAGAACAGGGACTGAGCAGTTCTTC; cdr3_aa: CASSLRTGTEQFF
d_call: TRBD2; j_call: TRBJ2-1; clone_size: many; v_call: TRBV3-1; cdr3_nt: TGTGCCAGCAGTCAGACTAGCGGGAGGCACAATGAGCAGTTCTTC; cdr3_aa: CASSQTSGRHNEQFF
d_call: -; j_call: TRBJ1-2; clone_size: many; v_call: TRBV5-1; cdr3_nt: TGCGCCAGCAGCTTGGCCGGACAAGGGGGCTATGGCTACACCTTC; cdr3_aa: CASSLAGQGGYGYTF
d_call: -; j_call: TRBJ1-2; clone_size: -; v_call: TRBV20-1; cdr3_nt: TGCAGTGCTAGGCGTGCCGTGTGGGACGGCTACACCTTC; cdr3_aa: CSARRAVWDGYTF
d_call: -; j_call: TRBJ2-3; clone_size: -; v_call: TRBV10-3; cdr3_nt: TGTGCCACCAAGGGTTCAGCAGATACGCAGTATTTT; cdr3_aa: CATKGSADTQYF
d_call: TRBD2; j_call: TRBJ2-2; clone_size: few; v_call: TRBV9; cdr3_nt: TGTGCCAGCAGCGTTTTCGCGGGAGGATATAACACCGGGGAGCTGTTTTTT; cdr3_aa: CASSVFAGGYNTGELFF
d_call: TRBD2; j_call: TRBJ2-3; clone_size: -; v_call: TRBV20-1; cdr3_nt: TGCAGTGCTCTGGGGGGGGGTGAGCGCGGGCGGGATACGCAGTATTTT; cdr3_aa: CSALGGGERGRDTQYF
d_call: -; j_call: TRBJ1-5; clone_size: many; v_call: TRBV12-3/TRBV12-4; cdr3_nt: TGTGCCAGCAGCGCTCAAACCGGCTATAGCAATCAGCCCCAGCATTTT; cdr3_aa: CASSAQTGYSNQPQHF
d_call: TRBD2; j_call: TRBJ2-7; clone_size: few; v_call: TRBV29-1; cdr3_nt: TGCAGCGTCTGGACTAGCTACGAGCAGTACTTC; cdr3_aa: CSVWTSYEQYF
d_call: TRBD2; j_call: TRBJ2-3; clone_size: many; v_call: TRBV12-3/TRBV12-4; cdr3_nt: TGTGCCAGCAGCCTCGGACTAGCGGGAATGACAGATACGCAGTATTTT; cdr3_aa: CASSLGLAGMTDTQYF
d_call: TRBD2; j_call: TRBJ2-1; clone_size: -; v_call: TRBV5-1; cdr3_nt: TGCGCCAGCAGCTTGGGTCTAGCGGGAGACCTATACAATGAGCAGTTCTTC; cdr3_aa: CASSLGLAGDLYNEQFF
d_call: -; j_call: TRBJ2-7; clone_size: few; v_call: TRBV5-1; cdr3_nt: TGCGCCAGCAGCCCGGGCGGCGCCGTCTACGAGCAGTACTTC; cdr3_aa: CASSPGGAVYEQYF
d_call: -; j_call: TRBJ2-5; clone_size: few; v_call: TRBV12-3/TRBV12-4; cdr3_nt: TGTGCCAGCAGTTCCCGGGACTCAGTGACCCAAGAGACCCAGTACTTC; cdr3_aa: CASSSRDSVTQETQYF
d_call: -; j_call: TRBJ2-1; clone_size: many; v_call: TRBV24-1; cdr3_nt: TGTGCCACCAGTGATCCGGACGCGAACAATGAGCAGTTCTTC; cdr3_aa: CATSDPDANNEQFF
d_call: TRBD2; j_call: TRBJ2-2; clone_size: few; v_call: TRBV10-3; cdr3_nt: TGTGCCATCACTCGAGCGGGAGACACCGGGGAGCTGTTTTTT; cdr3_aa: CAITRAGDTGELFF
d_call: TRBD1; j_call: TRBJ1-4; clone_size: many; v_call: TRBV20-1; cdr3_nt: TGCAGTGCTAGAAAAACAGGGGAACTGTTTTTT; cdr3_aa: CSARKTGELFF
d_call: -; j_call: TRBJ2-2; clone_size: many; v_call: TRBV10-3; cdr3_nt: TGTGCCATCAGTGAGTTAGACACCGGGGAGCTGTTTTTT; cdr3_aa: CAISELDTGELFF
d_call: -; j_call: TRBJ1-5; clone_size: many; v_call: TRBV20-1; cdr3_nt: TGCAGTGGAACACAGGGAACGGGTCAGCCCCAGCATTTT; cdr3_aa: CSGTQGTGQPQHF
d_call: -; j_call: TRBJ1-1; clone_size: few; v_call: TRBV20-1; cdr3_nt: TGCAGTGCAATCCGACCAGGGGCGGGCACTGAAGCTTTCTTT; cdr3_aa: CSAIRPGAGTEAFF
d_call: -; j_call: TRBJ2-1; clone_size: -; v_call: TRBV5-6; cdr3_nt: TGTGCCAGCAGCTTGGGAGAGACTAGACTAAACTACAATGAGCAGTTCTTC; cdr3_aa: CASSLGETRLNYNEQFF
d_call: -; j_call: TRBJ2-5; clone_size: many; v_call: TRBV19; cdr3_nt: TGTGCCAGTAGTACGGAACTGGAGACCCAGTACTTC; cdr3_aa: CASSTELETQYF
d_call: -; j_call: TRBJ2-5; clone_size: many; v_call: TRBV4-1; cdr3_nt: TGCGCCAGCAGCCAGGACATGGAGGAGACCCAGTACTTC; cdr3_aa: CASSQDMEETQYF
d_call: -; j_call: TRBJ2-5; clone_size: few; v_call: TRBV5-1; cdr3_nt: TGCGCCAGCAGTTACGGGCCCACGCCAGAGACCCAGTACTTC; cdr3_aa: CASSYGPTPETQYF
d_call: -; j_call: TRBJ2-1; clone_size: -; v_call: TRBV7-6; cdr3_nt: TGTGCCAGCAGCTTAGTAATACACGGACTTTCCTACAATGAGCAGTTCTTC; cdr3_aa: CASSLVIHGLSYNEQFF
d_call: TRBD1; j_call: TRBJ2-1; clone_size: -; v_call: TRBV10-3; cdr3_nt: TGTGCCATCAGTGAAACCCGTACAGGGGCCAATGAGCAGTTCTTC; cdr3_aa: CAISETRTGANEQFF
d_call: TRBD2; j_call: TRBJ2-1; clone_size: many; v_call: TRBV12-3/TRBV12-4; cdr3_nt: TGTGCCAGCATTGACGGACTAGCAAGGGAGCAGTTCTTC; cdr3_aa: CASIDGLAREQFF
d_call: TRBD1; j_call: TRBJ1-6; clone_size: -; v_call: TRBV5-5; cdr3_nt: TGTGCCAGCAGCTTGCAGGGACAGATTAATTCACCCCTCCACTTT; cdr3_aa: CASSLQGQINSPLHF
d_call: TRBD2; j_call: TRBJ2-1; clone_size: few; v_call: TRBV2; cdr3_nt: TGTGCCAGCGGGGGACTAGCCCCCAATGAGCAGTTCTTC; cdr3_aa: CASGGLAPNEQFF
d_call: TRBD2; j_call: TRBJ2-2; clone_size: many; v_call: TRBV12-3/TRBV12-4; cdr3_nt: TGTGCCAGCAGTTTGGCGGGAGTGGGCACCGGGGAGCTGTTTTTT; cdr3_aa: CASSLAGVGTGELFF